Below are 32 T cell receptor beta chains sequenced from a single sample in a study of shared clonotypes between healthy human individuals. Sequenced by immunoSEQ multiplex PCR; TCRdb stores in-frame clones only, minus some. The data show some 2 million clones, with roughly 96% seen just once and 0.1% to 0.15% held by the top ten. The sequencing sample was made of naive CD4+ T cells sorted from blood. The subset denotes: CD45RA+ positively selected. These TCRs come from a man between 18 and 29 years old in good health.

This chain uses TRBV28 with TRBJ1-2; D is undetermined. Per germline, CDR1 MDHEN and CDR2 SYDVKM. Trimming pared 3 bases from V and 8 bases from J, leaving 13 bases between. CDR3 length: 13 residues. The CDR3: CASSLAGYGGYTF. The DNA for the CDR3 is TGTGCCAGCAGTTTGGCCGGGTATGGCGGCTACACCTTC.

This clone was recorded only once. Compared with germline, one end of the junction differs, possibly owing to a read error. The V gene is TRBV7-7, the J gene TRBJ2-3; 8 positions agree with TRBD2. Germline loops: CDR1 SSHAT, CDR2 FNYEAQ (reference sequence). CDR3 length equals 14 residues. The CDR3: CASSIGLASDTQYF. CDR3 sequence (DNA): TGTGCTAGCAGCATAGGACTAGCTTCAGATACGCAGTATTTT.

The rearrangement joins TRBV30 to TRBJ2-3; TRBD1 agrees at 9 bases. The CDR3 totals 13 residues. J was trimmed by 5 bases and V by 5 bases; bases with no gene match: 5. Germline assignment: CDR1 GTSNPN and CDR2 SVGIG (reference sequence). The CDR3 region is CAWGQGLGDTQYF. In nucleotides, the CDR3 is TGTGCCTGGGGACAGGGGCTGGGAGATACGCAGTATTTT.

Note on this clone: A much larger clone lies one base from this, so it may be a read error. Other DNA sequences of this sample code for an identical CDR3. The rearrangement uses TRBV9 and TRBJ2-3, with D uncertain. Trimming stripped 2 bases from V and 5 bases from J, with 3 bases between. In germline, CDR1 is SGDLS, CDR2 YYNGEE. The CDR3 covers 11 residues. The CDR3 DNA reads as TGTGCCAGCAGCGTCGGAGATACGCAGTATTTT. Translating gives CASSVGDTQYF.

This clone has only a few counts. The sample contains more than one DNA sequence encoding this CDR3. The J gene is TRBJ2-7, the V gene TRBV20-1, with no clear D. In germline, CDR1 is DFQATT, CDR2 SNEGSKA (reference sequence). The CDR3 has 11 residues. V gave up 2 bases and J gave up 4 bases, with 6 bases separating them. CDR3 sequence: CSARSEYEQYF. CDR3 nucleotide sequence: TGCAGTGCTAGATCCGAATACGAGCAGTACTTC.

The chain carries TRBV28 and TRBJ1-5; D remains ambiguous. The CDR3 covers 12 residues. The ends were cut back, 6 bases at V and 10 bases at J, with 13 bases in the middle. The germline V gene encodes CDR1 MDHEN and CDR2 SYDVKM. CDR3 nucleotides: TGTGCCAGCAGCCCCCCGGGTCCCCCCCAGCATTTT. This gives the protein CASSPPGPPQHF. Looking up the rest from reference TRBV28 and TRBJ1-5 gives the full variable domain: DVKVTQSSRYLVKRTGEKVFLECVQDMDHENMFWYRQDPGLGLRLIYFSYDVKMKEKGDIPEGYSVSREKKERFSLILESASTNQTSMYLCASSPPGPPQHFGDGTRLSIL.

In this sample, this clone turned up many times. J is TRBJ1-2 and V is TRBV10-1; weak D call: TRBD1 (5 bases). V was trimmed by 6 bases and J by 2 bases, leaving 10 bases between them. This CDR3 contains 13 residues. Germline CDR1 reads WNHNN; CDR2 reads SYGVQD (reference sequence). The CDR3: CASRERGNYGYTF. The CDR3, as DNA: TGCGCCAGCAGGGAAAGGGGCAACTATGGCTACACCTTC.

The J gene is TRBJ2-7, the V gene TRBV5-6; D gene unclear. The V and J ends lost 0 bases and 5 bases respectively, with 9 bases between them. Germline-derived CDR1 and CDR2 are SGHDT and YYEEEE. There are 13 residues in the CDR3. The CDR3 DNA reads as TGTGCCAGCAGCTTGGGAAGGGCTGACGAGCAGTACTTC. Its translation is CASSLGRADEQYF.

The chain has TRBV6-5 and TRBJ2-3; D possibly corresponds to TRBD2 (5 bases). The CDR3 has 13 residues. Germline CDR1 is MNHEY and CDR2 is SVGAGI. The germline V and J ends were trimmed by 6 bases and 4 bases, with 11 bases remaining between them. CDR3 bases: TGTGCCAGCAGCCTAAAACTAGCAGATACGCAGTATTTT. Its translation is CASSLKLADTQYF.

The chain uses TRBV28 and TRBJ1-3; D call uncertain. Germline lookup yields CDR1 MDHEN and CDR2 SYDVKM. V was pared by 5 bases and J by 3 bases, with 14 bases between. CDR3 size: 15 residues. The CDR3 bases are TGTGCCAGCAGTCTTTCGGTGGTGGGTGGAAACACCATATATTTT. Translating gives CASSLSVVGGNTIYF.

This clone has just one count. A much more abundant neighbour one base away suggests this may be a read error. This CDR3 is also generated by other DNA sequences in the sample. The V gene is TRBV5-6, the J gene TRBJ2-1, with D unresolved. V shed 3 bases and J shed 2 bases, with 0 bases lying between them. Looked up from germline, CDR1 is SGHDT and CDR2 is YYEEEE. The length of the CDR3 is 11 residues. The CDR3, as DNA: TGTGCCAGCAGCTCCTACAATGAGCAGTTCTTC. The encoded protein is CASSSYNEQFF.

For this clone: Sequence at one end of the junction differs from germline and may be a read error. The V call is TRBV6-1, the J call TRBJ2-3; no firm D call. The CDR3 runs 10 residues. The germline CDR1 and CDR2 sequences are MNHNS and SASEGT. The CDR3 protein is CASSELVLSF. The DNA for the CDR3 is TGTGCCAGCAGTGAACTGGTACTCTCTTTT.

The chain joins TRBV7-8 to TRBJ2-7; no reliable D call. Trimming removed 3 bases at V and 0 bases at J, with 3 bases between. CDR1 is SGHVS, CDR2 FQNEAQ, per germline. This CDR3 spans 12 amino acids. This CDR3 reads CASSFPSYEQYF. In DNA, the CDR3 is TGTGCCAGCAGCTTCCCCTCCTACGAGCAGTACTTC. Full variable domain (rest looked up from reference TRBV7-8 and TRBJ2-7): GAGVSQSPRYKVAKRGQDVALRCDPISGHVSLFWYQQALGQGPEFLTYFQNEAQLDKSGLPSDRFFAERPEGSVSTLKIQRTQQEDSAVYLCASSFPSYEQYFGPGTRLTVT.

This chain joins TRBV9 and TRBJ2-1, with TRBD2 identical over 11 bases. After removal of 4 bases from V and 5 bases from J, the junction contained 2 bases not matched to a gene. Germline V gene data show CDR1 as SGDLS and CDR2 as YYNGEE. The CDR3 is 14 residues long. The CDR3 bases are TGTGCCAGCAGCCGGGGACTAGCGGACAATGAGCAGTTCTTC. This sequence encodes CASSRGLADNEQFF. The full variable domain, with the rest looked up from reference TRBV9 and TRBJ2-1, is DSGVTQTPKHLITATGQRVTLRCSPRSGDLSVYWYQQSLDQGLQFLIQYYNGEERAKGNILERFSAQQFPDLHSELNLSSLELGDSALYFCASSRGLADNEQFFGPGTRLTVL.

The chain is built from TRBV19 and TRBJ2-7; either TRBD1 or TRBD2 may supply D (5 bases each). Looked up from germline, CDR1 is LNHDA and CDR2 is SQIVND (reference sequence). V was shortened by 6 bases and J by 9 bases, with 12 bases between the two germline ends. The CDR3 runs 11 residues. The CDR3 protein is CASRRGDRQYF. For the CDR3, the DNA is TGTGCCAGTAGGAGGGGAGACAGGCAGTACTTC.

The chain recombines TRBV19 with TRBJ2-4; no clear D gene. CDR3 length: 16 residues. Germline CDR1 and CDR2: LNHDA and SQIVND (reference sequence). V lost 3 bases, J lost 0 bases, and 12 bases lay in between. CDR3 in DNA: TGTGCCAGTAGTATCTTAAGCTCTCTAGCCAAAAACATTCAGTACTTC. Amino acids: CASSILSSLAKNIQYF. Supplemented by reference TRBV19 and TRBJ2-4, the full variable domain reads DGGITQSPKYLFRKEGQNVTLSCEQNLNHDAMYWYRQDPGQGLRLIYYSQIVNDFQKGDIAEGYSVSREKKESFPLTVTSAQKNPTAFYLCASSILSSLAKNIQYFGAGTRLSVL.

The J gene is TRBJ2-1, the V gene TRBV18, with TRBD2 matching over 10 bases. The CDR3 sequence is 15 residues long. V was pared by 1 base and J by 9 bases, with 6 bases of the junction left unmatched. CDR1 is KGHSH and CDR2 is LQKENI in the germline V gene. As DNA, the CDR3 is TGTGCCAGCTCACCACTAGCGGGAGGACTAGTTGAGCAGTTCTTC. Translated: CASSPLAGGLVEQFF.

With respect to this clone: The same CDR3 is also encoded by other DNA sequences in this sample. This chain's CDR3 is CASSLAGGSTDTQYF. DNA for the CDR3: TGCGCCAGCAGTCTCGCCGGCGGGAGCACAGATACGCAGTATTTT. The J gene is TRBJ2-3, the V gene TRBV5-1; tentative D call: TRBD2 (5 bases). V was clipped by 5 bases and J by 0 bases, with 13 bases between them. There are 15 residues in the CDR3. From germline, CDR1 is SGHRS and CDR2 YFSETQ.

This chain's CDR3 is CASSQTGGRYNEQFF. Here the CDR3 DNA reads TGTGCCAGCAGCCAAACGGGAGGACGTTACAATGAGCAGTTCTTC. This chain uses TRBV5-6 with TRBJ2-1; 7 positions match TRBD2. The germline V gene encodes CDR1 SGHDT and CDR2 YYEEEE. After removal of 4 bases from V and 4 bases from J, the junction contained 8 bases not matched to a gene. CDR3 length: 15 residues.

The sample holds one count of this clone. This chain joins TRBV5-1 and TRBJ1-1, with D maybe TRBD1 (5 bases). Deletions cut 0 bases from V and 7 bases from J, with 19 bases between. This CDR3 spans 16 amino acids. Germline V gene data show CDR1 as SGHRS and CDR2 as YFSETQ. The CDR3 reads CASSLGDSGGRNEAFF. Here the CDR3 DNA reads TGCGCCAGCAGCTTGGGAGACTCCGGGGGAAGGAATGAAGCTTTCTTT.

Concerning this clone: Additional DNA sequences in this sample encode the identical CDR3. This chain links TRBV7-2 with TRBJ2-7, with a weak D call TRBD2 (6 bases). Germline V gene lookup returns CDR1 SGHTA and CDR2 FQGNSA. Trimming took 1 base from V and 4 from J, leaving 8 bases between them. The CDR3 has 13 amino acids. In DNA form, the CDR3 reads TGTGCCAGCAGCTTAGTTGGGACTTACGAGCAGTACTTC. This codes for CASSLVGTYEQYF.

The J gene is TRBJ2-7, the V gene TRBV28; D remains ambiguous. Germline lookup yields CDR1 MDHEN and CDR2 SYDVKM. The V gene lost 9 bases and the J gene lost 1 base, with 16 bases spanning the gap. The CDR3 covers 14 residues. CDR3 amino acids: CARPSDRLSYEQYF. CDR3 nucleotide sequence: TGTGCCAGGCCTTCCGACCGTCTATCCTACGAGCAGTACTTC.

This clone came up once. The V and J genes are TRBV1 and TRBJ2-3; the table's D call, TRBD2, was not checked against the DNA. TRBV1 is a pseudogene locus. The CDR3 is made up of 13 amino acids. The DNA for the CDR3 is TGCACCAGCATAGGAGGGAACCCCGATACGCAGTATTTT. It codes for CTSIGGNPDTQYF.

The gene calls are TRBV18 and TRBJ1-2, with unresolved D. Trimming stripped 4 bases from V and 1 base from J, with 13 bases between. From germline, CDR1 is KGHSH and CDR2 LQKENI. The CDR3 runs to 15 residues. The CDR3 sequence is CASSQDSQVNYGYTF. The CDR3 coding sequence is TGTGCCAGCTCACAAGACTCGCAGGTTAACTATGGCTACACCTTC.

The genes are TRBV19 and TRBJ1-2, with D perhaps matching TRBD1 (6 bases). V was trimmed by 3 bases and J by 5 bases, leaving 25 bases between them. The CDR3 has 18 amino acids. Germline loops: CDR1 LNHDA, CDR2 SQIVND (reference sequence). The CDR3: CASSILPRDTGTGYGYTF. In DNA, the CDR3 is TGTGCCAGTAGTATTCTCCCTCGGGACACAGGCACAGGGTATGGCTACACCTTC. The whole variable domain, filled in from reference TRBV19 and TRBJ1-2, reads DGGITQSPKYLFRKEGQNVTLSCEQNLNHDAMYWYRQDPGQGLRLIYYSQIVNDFQKGDIAEGYSVSREKKESFPLTVTSAQKNPTAFYLCASSILPRDTGTGYGYTFGSGTRLTVV.

The chain has TRBV5-1 and TRBJ1-1, with TRBD1 matching 8 bases. V shed 4 bases and J 5 bases; nucleotides not matched to a gene: 7. Germline loops: CDR1 SGHRS, CDR2 YFSETQ. This CDR3 comprises 14 residues. DNA of the CDR3: TGCGCCAGCAGCATCAGGGGGCTTGGGACTGAAGCTTTCTTT. Protein: CASSIRGLGTEAFF.

CDR3 sequence: CASSFSVAGAVYEQYF. The CDR3, as DNA: TGTGCCAGCAGCTTCTCTGTAGCGGGGGCCGTATACGAGCAGTACTTC. The chain couples TRBV5-4 to TRBJ2-7; TRBD2 matches 9 bases. CDR1 SGHNT and CDR2 YYREEE come from the germline V gene (reference sequence). The V segment lost 2 bases and the J segment 4 bases; nucleotides outside the gene matches: 10. The CDR3 loop spans 16 amino acids.

V and J are TRBV5-6 and TRBJ2-3; tentatively, D is TRBD2 (6 bases). Trimming removed 4 bases from V and 4 bases from J, with 13 bases in between. Looked up from germline, CDR1 is SGHDT and CDR2 is YYEEEE. The CDR3 length is 14 residues. CDR3 amino acids: CASSMQGGADTQYF. The CDR3 DNA reads as TGTGCCAGCAGCATGCAGGGCGGGGCAGATACGCAGTATTTT.

This clone was observed a handful of times. The rearrangement uses TRBV7-2 and TRBJ1-6; D gene uncertain. CDR3 length: 12 residues. Germline-derived CDR1 and CDR2 are SGHTA and FQGNSA. V lost 5 bases and J lost 10, with 9 bases in between. Written as DNA, the CDR3 is TGTGCCAGCAGCCGGCCCAGCTCACCCCTCCACTTT. Amino acid sequence: CASSRPSSPLHF.

Concerning this clone itself: Other DNA sequences in the same sample also yield this CDR3. V is TRBV2 and J is TRBJ2-5; D possibly corresponds to TRBD2 (5 bases). The germline V gene encodes CDR1 SNHLY and CDR2 FYNNEI. Between the trimmed V and J ends, which lost 6 bases and 3 bases, there was a span of 5 bases. The CDR3 contains 11 residues. The CDR3: CASRAEETQYF. CDR3 DNA: TGTGCCAGCAGAGCGGAAGAGACCCAGTACTTC.

V usage is TRBV11-3 and J usage is TRBJ2-2, with 9 bases matching TRBD2. In germline, CDR1 is SGHNT, CDR2 YENEEA. The CDR3 has 16 amino acids. With V trimmed by 8 bases and J by 3 bases, 10 bases remained unmatched. CDR3 amino acids: CASQKALAGYTGELFF. The CDR3 DNA reads as TGTGCCAGCCAAAAGGCCCTAGCGGGATACACCGGGGAGCTGTTTTTT.

This clone was detected a few times. The rearrangement uses TRBV6-6 and TRBJ1-5; TRBD1 matches at 8 bases. This CDR3 has 14 residues. In germline, CDR1 is MNHNY, CDR2 SVGAGI (reference sequence). V shed 6 bases, J shed 2 bases, and the junction held 3 bases outside the gene matches. CDR3: CASRKDRGNQPQHF. Written as DNA, the CDR3 is TGTGCCAGCAGAAAGGACAGGGGCAATCAGCCCCAGCATTTT.